This T cell receptor beta chain was profiled in a study of blood T cells in healthy people across ages. Broader study findings: Researchers deemed the diversity estimates from one million T cells underestimates.

A second PCR, run for about 7 to 11 cycles, used a sample-barcoded 5' primer plus a J-beta primer mix. Each TCR beta cDNA got a 12-nucleotide random molecular identifier. TCRdb recomputed calls from the 5' RACE reads with MiXCR, one row per CDR3 protein. The table has 1.5 million to 2 million distinct CDR3 sequences, 49% seen once. For this clonotype: The antigen is not known.

The CDR3 has 15 residues. The V end lost 7 bases, the J end lost 0 bases, and 15 bases lay between the germline ends. The germline V gene has CDR1 MNHEY and CDR2 SVGEGT. The sequencing sample was made of blood. The sequence was collected from a woman in her thirties or forties in good health. The J gene is TRBJ1-2, the V gene TRBV6-2 or TRBV6-3; D might be TRBD1 (6 bases). In DNA form, the CDR3 reads TGTGCCAGCAACCGTCGGGGACAAGCTAACTATGGCTACACCTTC. Its translation is CASNRRGQANYGYTF.